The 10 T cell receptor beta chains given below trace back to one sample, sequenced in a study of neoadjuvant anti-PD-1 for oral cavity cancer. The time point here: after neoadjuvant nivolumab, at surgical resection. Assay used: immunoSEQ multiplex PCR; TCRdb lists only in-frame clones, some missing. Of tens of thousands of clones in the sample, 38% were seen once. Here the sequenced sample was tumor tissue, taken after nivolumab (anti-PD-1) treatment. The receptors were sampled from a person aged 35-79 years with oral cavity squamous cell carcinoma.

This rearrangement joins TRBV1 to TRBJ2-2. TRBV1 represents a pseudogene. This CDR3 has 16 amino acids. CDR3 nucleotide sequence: TGCACCAGCAGCCATCCCGGGACGGCGAACACCGGGGAGCTGTTTTTT. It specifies CTSSHPGTANTGELFF.

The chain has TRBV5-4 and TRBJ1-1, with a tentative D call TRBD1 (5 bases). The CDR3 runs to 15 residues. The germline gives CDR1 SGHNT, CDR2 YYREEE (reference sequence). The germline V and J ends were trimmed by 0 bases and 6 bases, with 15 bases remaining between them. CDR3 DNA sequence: TGTGCCAGCAGCTTGGACAGGAGATGGGGTCCTGAAGCTTTCTTT. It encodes CASSLDRRWGPEAFF.

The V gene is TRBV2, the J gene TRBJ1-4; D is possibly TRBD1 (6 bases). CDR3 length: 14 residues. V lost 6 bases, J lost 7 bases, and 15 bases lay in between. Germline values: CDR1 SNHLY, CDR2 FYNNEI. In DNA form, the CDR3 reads TGTGCCAGCAGCCGGGACATCTCAAGTGAAAAACTGTTTTTT. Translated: CASSRDISSEKLFF.

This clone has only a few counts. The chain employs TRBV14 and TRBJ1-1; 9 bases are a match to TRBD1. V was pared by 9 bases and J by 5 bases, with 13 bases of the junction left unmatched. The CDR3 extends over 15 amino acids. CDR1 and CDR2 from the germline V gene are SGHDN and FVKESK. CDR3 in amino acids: CARLLPDRGRTEAFF. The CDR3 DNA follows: TGTGCCAGACTACTTCCGGACAGGGGTCGAACTGAAGCTTTCTTT.

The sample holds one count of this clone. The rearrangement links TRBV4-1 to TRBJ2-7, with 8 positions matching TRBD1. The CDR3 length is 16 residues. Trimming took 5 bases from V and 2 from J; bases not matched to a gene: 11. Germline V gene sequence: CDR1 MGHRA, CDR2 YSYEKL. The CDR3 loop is CASSTYRDRKTYEQYF. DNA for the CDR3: TGCGCCAGCAGCACGTACCGGGACAGGAAGACCTACGAGCAGTACTTC.

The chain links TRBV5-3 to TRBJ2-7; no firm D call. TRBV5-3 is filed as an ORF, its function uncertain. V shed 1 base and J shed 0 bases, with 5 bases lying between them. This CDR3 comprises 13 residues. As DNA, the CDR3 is TGTGCCAGAAGCTTGCCTTACTCCTACGAGCAGTACTTC. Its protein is CARSLPYSYEQYF.

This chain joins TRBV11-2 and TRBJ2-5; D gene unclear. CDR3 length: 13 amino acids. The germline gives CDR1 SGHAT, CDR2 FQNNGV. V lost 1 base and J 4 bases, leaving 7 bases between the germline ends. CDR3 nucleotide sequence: TGTGCCAGCAGCTTAGCTGGCGCAGAGACCCAGTACTTC. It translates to CASSLAGAETQYF.

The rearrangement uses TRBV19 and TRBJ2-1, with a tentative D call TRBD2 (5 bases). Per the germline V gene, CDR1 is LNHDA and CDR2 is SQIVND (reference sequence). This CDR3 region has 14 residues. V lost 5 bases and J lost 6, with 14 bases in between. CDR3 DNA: TGTGCCAGTAGTTATAGCGTACGGGGCAATGAGCAGTTCTTC. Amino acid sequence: CASSYSVRGNEQFF.

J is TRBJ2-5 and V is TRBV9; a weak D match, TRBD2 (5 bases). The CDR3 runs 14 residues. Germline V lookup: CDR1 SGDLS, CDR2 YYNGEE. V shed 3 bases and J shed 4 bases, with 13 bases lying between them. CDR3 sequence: CASSAGSRGETQYF. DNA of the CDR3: TGTGCCAGCAGCGCGGGGAGCCGGGGAGAGACCCAGTACTTC.

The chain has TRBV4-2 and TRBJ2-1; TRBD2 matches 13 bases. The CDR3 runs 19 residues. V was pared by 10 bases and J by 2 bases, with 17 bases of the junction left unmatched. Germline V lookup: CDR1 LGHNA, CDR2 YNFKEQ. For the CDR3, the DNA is TGTGCCACCTCCCCCCGACTAGCGGGAGGAGGGGGCCCCTACAATGAGCAGTTCTTC. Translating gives CATSPRLAGGGGPYNEQFF.